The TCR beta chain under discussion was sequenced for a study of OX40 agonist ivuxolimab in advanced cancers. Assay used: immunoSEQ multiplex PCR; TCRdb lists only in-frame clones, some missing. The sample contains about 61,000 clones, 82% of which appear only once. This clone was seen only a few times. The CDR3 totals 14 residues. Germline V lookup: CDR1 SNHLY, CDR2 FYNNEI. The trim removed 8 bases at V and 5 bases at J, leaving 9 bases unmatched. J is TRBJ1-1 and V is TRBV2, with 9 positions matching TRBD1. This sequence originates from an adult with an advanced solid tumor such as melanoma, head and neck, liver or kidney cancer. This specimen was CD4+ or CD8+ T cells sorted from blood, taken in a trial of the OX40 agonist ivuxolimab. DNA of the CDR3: TGTGCCAGCGGCGATAGGGACAGGGAGACTGAAGCTTTCTTT. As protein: CASGDRDRETEAFF.